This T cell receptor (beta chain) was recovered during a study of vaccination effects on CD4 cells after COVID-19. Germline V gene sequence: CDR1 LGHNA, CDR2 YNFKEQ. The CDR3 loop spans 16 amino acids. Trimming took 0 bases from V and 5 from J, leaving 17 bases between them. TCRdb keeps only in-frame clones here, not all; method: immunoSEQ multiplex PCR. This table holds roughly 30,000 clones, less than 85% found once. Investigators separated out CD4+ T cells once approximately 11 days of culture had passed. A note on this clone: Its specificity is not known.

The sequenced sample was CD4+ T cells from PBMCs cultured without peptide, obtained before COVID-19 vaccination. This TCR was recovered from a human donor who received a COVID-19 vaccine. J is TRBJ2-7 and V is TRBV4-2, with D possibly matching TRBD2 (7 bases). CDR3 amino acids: CASSQDLVGGLNEQYF. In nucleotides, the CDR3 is TGTGCCAGCAGCCAAGATTTGGTGGGGGGGCTCAACGAGCAGTACTTC.